This T cell receptor beta chain is from a study of spatial heterogeneity in lung cancer (dated 2019 in TCRdb). About the full investigation: More beta-chain than alpha-chain transcripts were consistently detected, likely reflecting higher beta-chain transcript abundance. In the raw uncorrected reads, each unique combination of TCR and UMI appeared more than ten times on average. In non-small cell lung cancer, the study quantitatively compared TCR alpha and beta repertoires across several tumor regions, matched nontumor lung, and blood. Nonsynonymous mutation counts, determined by whole-exome sequencing of tumor tissue, were related to TCR repertoire features. At surgery, both alpha and beta chains were TCR-sequenced in some 220 tumor regions, some 64 matched nontumor lung samples and a few dozen PBMC samples.

The time point label for this specimen denotes: sample taken at primary tumor resection. TCR sequencing used whole RNA extracted from tumor and nontumor lung tissue, or from cryopreserved PBMC samples, without cell sorting. The donors were approximately 70 patients from the lung TRACERx cohort who had early-stage, untreated non-small cell lung cancer. Only patients for whom sufficient RNA was available from at least two tumor regions were selected for TCR sequencing. Results the study describes overall, beyond this receptor: Ubiquitous expanded tumor TCRs showed up in blood more often at tumor resection than at routine follow-up. Confirming at a functional level the hypothesis that regional TCRs recognize regional mutations was considered to require additional single-cell paired TCR alpha and beta sequencing.

Library generation was performed with 5' RACE. TCRdb records NextSeq 500 as the sequencer. In the TCR library protocol, a unique molecular identifier was attached to each TCR cDNA molecule so that PCR and sequencing errors could be corrected. The study's own analysis went as follows. Decombinator tools were used for TCR identification, UMI-based error correction and CDR3 extraction. Expanded TCRs were defined as those above a frequency of 2 per 1,000, corresponding to the top 1% of the tumor frequency distribution. Renyi diversity was calculated using the R vegan package after each repertoire was subsampled 100 times to 5,000 TCRs. CDR3 similarity networks were built from amino acid triplet string-kernel similarity, connecting CDR3s with pairwise similarity above 0.82. The public reads were run again by TCRdb, first through fastp at Q25 and then through MiXCR, and only productive beta chains were kept. Each entry is one CDR3 protein sequence, shown with its most common DNA and genes. In this record, the V and J calls reflect TCRdb's handling and not the investigators' own analysis. The sample contains over 10,000 distinct CDR3 sequences, about 13% of them found a single time. The ten largest clones capture approximately 2.4% of the sample.

Many counts were recorded for this clonotype. This clone's antigen is unknown. Within one base of it there is no much larger clone, and no base qualities were kept. Sequencing used PBMCs, obtained at surgery. The origin of this receptor is a female donor with early-stage non-small cell lung cancer.

The DNA sequence reads TGTGCCAGCAGCCGTCAGGCAATCAAGGACACTGAAGCTTTCTTT. It is translated as CASSRQAIKDTEAFF. The sequence links TRBV7-2 to TRBJ1-1; there is no confident call for the D gene. CDR1 and CDR2, per the germline V gene, are SGHTA and FQGNSA. Inclusive of the bounding cysteine and phenylalanine, the CDR3 is 15 residues long. CDR3 DNA is the only sequence kept; it has 45 bases, read in frame from the first base. Cut back by 5 bases and 3 bases, the V and J ends lie 16 bases apart.